This entry lists 25 T cell receptor beta chains sequenced from one sample in a study of blood T cell repertoires in COVID-19. Some clones are missing from TCRdb's copy, which holds only in-frame ones; the method was immunoSEQ multiplex PCR. Found here are 350,000 to 450,000 clones, roughly 90% of them singletons; the top ten hold 0.7% to 0.95%. Material: PBMCs or T cells enriched from blood (not recorded which). Receptors were obtained from a woman aged 40 to 50 who had been exposed to COVID-19.

This chain links TRBV6-5 with TRBJ1-2; maybe TRBD1 (5 bases). In germline, CDR1 is MNHEY, CDR2 SVGAGI. This CDR3 has 14 residues. The V and J ends lost 5 bases and 0 bases respectively, with 10 bases between them. CDR3 loop: CASSRQWANYGYTF. CDR3 coding DNA: TGTGCCAGCAGTCGACAGTGGGCTAACTATGGCTACACCTTC.

This clone has just one count. The CDR3 sequence is CASSPSPGPNYGYTF. The CDR3 DNA follows: TGTGCCAGCAGCCCCTCCCCAGGGCCCAACTATGGCTACACCTTC. The chain links TRBV7-9 to TRBJ1-2; TRBD1 might be the D (5 bases). The V end was cut by 5 bases, the J end by 2 bases, with 15 bases between. Germline values: CDR1 SEHNR, CDR2 FQNEAQ (reference sequence). CDR3 length: 15 amino acids.

J is TRBJ2-5 and V is TRBV11-2, with TRBD2 identical over 7 bases. CDR3 size: 14 residues. The V and J ends lost 2 bases and 6 bases, in that order; junction bases with no gene match: 6. Germline values: CDR1 SGHAT, CDR2 FQNNGV. The CDR3 loop reads CASSLQAGEQTQYF. The CDR3 nucleotides are TGTGCCAGCAGCTTACAGGCGGGGGAGCAGACCCAGTACTTC.

The chain carries TRBV30 and TRBJ1-2; weak D call: TRBD1 (5 bases). Germline V gene data show CDR1 as GTSNPN and CDR2 as SVGIG (reference sequence). V lost 6 bases and J lost 4, with 18 bases in between. This CDR3 is built from 14 residues. CDR3 DNA: TGTGCCTGTCCCGACCGCGGGACGGCCTATGGCTACACCTTC. This gives the protein CACPDRGTAYGYTF.

The chain carries TRBV3-1 (or the pseudogene TRBV3-2) and TRBJ1-1; D uncertain. The V and J ends lost 2 bases and 8 bases respectively, with 15 bases between them. The CDR3 loop spans 14 amino acids. From germline, CDR1 is LGHDT and CDR2 YNNKEL (reference sequence). CDR3 bases: TGTGCCAGCAGCCAATCCGTTGGGCGTATAGAAGCTTTCTTT. Translation: CASSQSVGRIEAFF.

This chain joins TRBV5-1 and TRBJ2-7; 10 bases align to TRBD2. This CDR3 has 14 residues. V shed 2 bases, J shed 3 bases, and the junction held 2 bases outside the gene matches. CDR1 is SGHRS, CDR2 YFSETQ, per germline. CDR3 residues: CASSLAGGGYEQYF. CDR3 DNA sequence: TGCGCCAGCAGCTTAGCGGGAGGGGGCTACGAGCAGTACTTC.

This chain uses TRBV19 with TRBJ1-2, with unresolved D. Trimming cost V 1 base and J 4 bases, with 13 bases left between them. CDR3 length equals 15 residues. From germline, CDR1 is LNHDA and CDR2 SQIVND (reference sequence). In DNA form, the CDR3 reads TGTGCCAGTAGTATAGGGACCCCAGGAGGCTATGGCTACACCTTC. Its protein is CASSIGTPGGYGYTF. The complete variable domain, with remaining parts taken from reference TRBV19 and TRBJ1-2, reads DGGITQSPKYLFRKEGQNVTLSCEQNLNHDAMYWYRQDPGQGLRLIYYSQIVNDFQKGDIAEGYSVSREKKESFPLTVTSAQKNPTAFYLCASSIGTPGGYGYTFGSGTRLTVV.

A single count supports this clone. Other DNA sequences in the same sample also yield this CDR3. The chain joins TRBV12-5 to TRBJ1-1, with TRBD1 identical over 7 bases. Germline V CDR1 and CDR2: LGHNT, FRNRAP. The CDR3 length is 14 residues. The junction had 3 bases not matched to a gene; V was cut back by 4 bases and J by 1 base. The CDR3 region is CASGSGQPNTEAFF. For the CDR3, the DNA is TGTGCTAGTGGTTCGGGACAGCCGAACACTGAAGCTTTCTTT.

The rearrangement uses TRBV19 and TRBJ1-2; 7 bases line up with TRBD1. Germline trimming cut 6 bases from V and 5 bases from J; bases unmatched to any gene: 12. The CDR3 sequence is 15 residues long. Germline V gene lookup returns CDR1 LNHDA and CDR2 SQIVND (reference sequence). The CDR3 DNA is TGTGCCAGTAGAAGCGCCCGAGGGGGCGTTTATGGCTACACCTTC. Translation: CASRSARGGVYGYTF.

The CDR3: CASSESQAPLTEAFF. CDR3 coding DNA: TGTGCCAGCAGCGAGAGCCAGGCGCCTCTCACTGAAGCTTTCTTT. J is TRBJ1-1 and V is TRBV9; the D is unclear. The CDR3 has 15 residues. The germline V gene has CDR1 SGDLS and CDR2 YYNGEE. V was pared by 3 bases and J by 4 bases, with 16 bases between. Variable domain in full (rest from reference TRBV9 and TRBJ1-1): DSGVTQTPKHLITATGQRVTLRCSPRSGDLSVYWYQQSLDQGLQFLIQYYNGEERAKGNILERFSAQQFPDLHSELNLSSLELGDSALYFCASSESQAPLTEAFFGQGTRLTVV.

V usage is TRBV10-1 and J usage is TRBJ1-5, with D unclear. V was clipped by 6 bases and J by 3 bases, with 6 bases between them. The CDR3 loop spans 12 amino acids. Germline V gene lookup returns CDR1 WNHNN and CDR2 SYGVQD (reference sequence). The CDR3 is CASSDSNQPQHF. DNA of the CDR3: TGCGCCAGCAGCGACTCCAATCAGCCCCAGCATTTT.

The chain joins TRBV14 to TRBJ1-6; no clear D. CDR1 and CDR2 from the germline V gene are SGHDN and FVKESK. This CDR3 has 14 amino acids. Trimming took off 0 bases at V and 7 bases at J, with 7 bases between the two ends. CDR3 sequence (DNA): TGTGCCAGCAGCCAAGAGCCAGAAAATTCACCCCTCCACTTT. This sequence encodes CASSQEPENSPLHF.

This rearrangement joins TRBV6-4 to TRBJ1-2; D perhaps matches TRBD1 (5 bases). Germline CDR1 MRHNA, CDR2 SNTAGT. The CDR3 totals 13 residues. The V gene lost 5 bases and the J gene lost 11 bases, with 18 bases spanning the gap. The CDR3, as DNA: TGTGCCAGCAGTCCGACCGGGATGGAGGGGTACACCTTC. Translating gives CASSPTGMEGYTF.

This chain links TRBV15 with TRBJ1-2; a weak D match, TRBD1 (6 bases). The V end lost 4 bases, the J end lost 6 bases, and 21 bases lay between the germline ends. The CDR3 length is 16 residues. Germline CDR1 and CDR2: LNHNV and YYDKDF (reference sequence). This chain's CDR3 is CATSISPPNREDGYTF. CDR3 bases: TGTGCCACCAGCATTTCCCCTCCGAACAGGGAAGATGGCTACACCTTC. The whole variable domain, remainder taken from reference TRBV15 and TRBJ1-2, is DAMVIQNPRYQVTQFGKPVTLSCSQTLNHNVMYWYQQKSSQAPKLLFHYYDKDFNNEADTPDNFQSRRPNTSFCFLDIRSPGLGDTAMYLCATSISPPNREDGYTFGSGTRLTVV.

This chain connects TRBV30 to TRBJ2-7; weak D call: TRBD2 (5 bases). The germline V gene has CDR1 GTSNPN and CDR2 SVGIG (reference sequence). With 3 bases removed from V and 7 bases from J, the gap between germline ends came to 16 bases. This CDR3 region has 13 residues. The CDR3 DNA sequence: TGTGCCTGGAGAGAGAGGCGGGTGGGGGAGCAGTACTTC. Amino acids: CAWRERRVGEQYF.

The chain is built from TRBV7-9 and TRBJ1-1, with D uncertain. CDR3 size: 14 residues. Germline CDR1 is SEHNR and CDR2 is FQNEAQ (reference sequence). V was cut by 6 bases and J by 0 bases, with 11 bases left in between. CDR3 protein: CASRPAVLNTEAFF. The CDR3 nucleotides read TGTGCCAGCAGACCCGCAGTCTTGAACACTGAAGCTTTCTTT.

This sequence joins TRBV7-3 and TRBJ1-1; D ambiguous. The CDR3 runs 13 residues. V shed 2 bases and J shed 0 bases, with 4 bases lying between them. CDR1 and CDR2 from the germline V gene are SGHTA and FQGTGA. The CDR3, as DNA: TGTGCCAGCAGCTTAGAGTTGAACACTGAAGCTTTCTTT. Its protein is CASSLELNTEAFF.

V and J are TRBV6-5 and TRBJ1-2, with D hard to call. Germline values: CDR1 MNHEY, CDR2 SVGAGI. V was pared by 4 bases and J by 6 bases, with 15 bases between. This CDR3 is 14 amino acids long. This CDR3 reads CASSFRRQTNGYTF. DNA of the CDR3: TGTGCCAGCAGTTTCCGGCGACAAACGAATGGCTACACCTTC.

The chain carries TRBV2 and TRBJ2-7; a weak D match, TRBD1 (5 bases). This CDR3 comprises 14 residues. Germline V CDR1 and CDR2: SNHLY, FYNNEI. Trimming removed 6 bases from V and 5 bases from J, with 17 bases in between. For the CDR3, the DNA is TGTGCCAGCAGAGACAGCACCCTGTCCCACGAGCAGTACTTC. It specifies CASRDSTLSHEQYF.

The V call is TRBV4-3, the J call TRBJ2-1; 11 bases agree with TRBD2. Per the germline V gene, CDR1 is LGHNA and CDR2 is YSLEER. Trimming cost V 4 bases and J 4 bases; bases outside gene matches: 6. The CDR3 is 16 residues long. For the CDR3, the DNA is TGCGCCAGCAGCCTGCTACTAGCGGGAGCGTACAATGAGCAGTTCTTC. This gives the protein CASSLLLAGAYNEQFF.

The V gene is TRBV10-2, the J gene TRBJ1-2; 8 bases match TRBD1. Germline CDR1 WSHSY, CDR2 SAAADI. With V trimmed by 9 bases and J by 3 bases, 3 bases remained unmatched. The CDR3 is 12 residues long. Here the CDR3 reads CASLDRDYGYTF. CDR3 in DNA: TGCGCCAGTCTGGACAGGGACTATGGCTACACCTTC.

Note on this clone: In the same sample, other DNA sequences code for this CDR3. V is TRBV18 and J is TRBJ1-4; 8 bases line up with TRBD1. The CDR3 has 14 amino acids. Per germline, CDR1 KGHSH and CDR2 LQKENI. V was pared by 1 base and J by 5 bases, with 0 bases of the junction left unmatched. The DNA of the CDR3 is TGTGCCAGCTCACCACGACAGGGGAATGAAAAACTGTTTTTT. This gives the protein CASSPRQGNEKLFF.

In the case of this clone: A much larger clone differs from this one at a single base, so this may be a read error. Other DNA sequences from this sample encode an identical CDR3 as well. The J gene is TRBJ1-5, the V gene TRBV21-1; the DNA was not used to check the table's D call, TRBD1. TRBV21-1 is given as a pseudogene. CDR3 length: 15 amino acids. As DNA, the CDR3 is TGTGCCAGTAGCAAAGGGGACAGGGGCAATCAGCCCCAGCATTTT. It codes for CASSKGDRGNQPQHF.

The chain employs TRBV11-3 and TRBJ2-7, with TRBD1 matching over 9 bases. The germline V gene has CDR1 SGHNT and CDR2 YENEEA. The length of the CDR3 is 17 residues. Trimming cost V 2 bases and J 0 bases; bases outside gene matches: 8. The CDR3 loop is CASSLLIRDRVSYEQYF. As DNA, the CDR3 is TGTGCCAGCAGCTTACTAATCCGGGACAGGGTCTCCTACGAGCAGTACTTC.

This clone has only one observation. The chain links TRBV9 to TRBJ1-3, with 7 positions matching TRBD1. Germline V gene sequence: CDR1 SGDLS, CDR2 YYNGEE. There are 19 residues in the CDR3. The ends lost 2 bases at V and 1 base at J; junction bases unmatched: 15. CDR3 DNA: TGTGCCAGCAGCGTCGACCCGATAGCAGGGGGGTCGTCTGGAAACACCATATATTTT. Its translation is CASSVDPIAGGSSGNTIYF.